Each of the 18 T cell receptor beta chains below was sequenced from the same sample in a study of control samples from healthy donors and cancer patients. TCRdb keeps only in-frame clones here, not all; method: immunoSEQ multiplex PCR. The table includes about 160,000 clones, nearly 96% detected once. The sequenced sample consisted of blood. Source of these receptors: a woman between 25 and 40 years old in good health.

CDR3 protein: CASSWGGAGVWDTQYF. The CDR3 coding sequence is TGTGCCAGCAGCTGGGGTGGAGCGGGGGTCTGGGATACGCAGTATTTT. The chain uses TRBV3-1 (or the pseudogene TRBV3-2) and TRBJ2-3; 8 bases map to TRBD2. V dropped 5 bases and J dropped 6; count of bases not matched to a gene: 13. The CDR3 totals 16 residues. The V gene's germline CDR1 is LGHDT and CDR2 YNNKEL (reference sequence).

This sequence joins TRBV20-1 and TRBJ1-2; D is unclear. CDR1 is DFQATT, CDR2 SNEGSKA, per germline (reference sequence). Between the trimmed V and J ends, which lost 3 bases and 3 bases, there was a span of 11 bases. The CDR3 extends over 13 amino acids. CDR3 loop: CSASWGSHYGYTF. In DNA form, the CDR3 reads TGCAGTGCTAGTTGGGGTTCCCACTATGGCTACACCTTC.

This sequence joins TRBV4-1 and TRBJ1-3, with a possible D match to TRBD1 (6 bases). The germline V gene encodes CDR1 MGHRA and CDR2 YSYEKL. The V end lost 0 bases, the J end lost 0 bases, and 15 bases lay between the germline ends. CDR3 length: 18 amino acids. In DNA, the CDR3 is TGCGCCAGCAGCCAAGAAGTTAGGACAGTGAGCTCTGGAAACACCATATATTTT. Amino acid sequence: CASSQEVRTVSSGNTIYF.

V usage is TRBV11-2 and J usage is TRBJ2-6; no definite D call. The CDR3 sequence is 16 residues long. Per the germline V gene, CDR1 is SGHAT and CDR2 is FQNNGV. Trimming cost V 4 bases and J 4 bases, with 14 bases left between them. The CDR3 DNA reads as TGTGCCAGCAGCTCGTCGCCCCGAGGAGGGGCCAACGTCCTGACTTTC. Translated, it gives CASSSSPRGGANVLTF. Full variable domain (outside the CDR3, taken from reference TRBV11-2 and TRBJ2-6): EAGVAQSPRYKIIEKRQSVAFWCNPISGHATLYWYQQILGQGPKLLIQFQNNGVVDDSQLPKDRFSAERLKGVDSTLKIQPAKLEDSAVYLCASSSSPRGGANVLTFGAGSRLTVL.

V is TRBV19 and J is TRBJ2-1; 11 bases are shared with TRBD2. Trimming took 4 bases from V and 7 from J; bases not matched to a gene: 9. CDR3 length: 16 amino acids. Looked up from germline, CDR1 is LNHDA and CDR2 is SQIVND (reference sequence). CDR3 sequence reads: CASSNVAGGPRNEQFF. The CDR3 DNA follows: TGTGCCAGTAGTAACGTAGCGGGAGGGCCCAGGAATGAGCAGTTCTTC.

This sequence joins TRBV6-6 and TRBJ1-6; TRBD1 aligns across 9 bases. The CDR3 length is 21 residues. Germline loops: CDR1 MNHNY, CDR2 SVGAGI (reference sequence). V shed 6 bases, J shed 3 bases, and the junction held 21 bases outside the gene matches. The CDR3 DNA reads as TGTGCCAGCAGCAACCTGGGGACAGGGAACCCTGATGGGGACTATAATTCACCCCTCCACTTT. Its translation: CASSNLGTGNPDGDYNSPLHF.

The chain carries TRBV6-5 and TRBJ2-7; possibly TRBD1 or TRBD2 for D (6 bases each). Trimming pared 6 bases from V and 5 bases from J, leaving 17 bases between. Germline CDR1 is MNHEY and CDR2 is SVGAGI. CDR3 length: 14 amino acids. The CDR3 sequence is CASSFWGASNEQYF. For the CDR3, the DNA is TGTGCCAGCAGCTTCTGGGGGGCGAGCAACGAGCAGTACTTC.

This rearrangement joins TRBV28 to TRBJ2-7, with 11 positions matching TRBD2. Trimming took 5 bases from V and 1 from J; bases not matched to a gene: 4. The CDR3 has 15 amino acids. The germline gives CDR1 MDHEN, CDR2 SYDVKM. CDR3 sequence: CASSVTSGSSYEQYF. The CDR3 coding sequence is TGTGCCAGCAGTGTCACTAGCGGGAGTTCCTACGAGCAGTACTTC.

The CDR3 coding sequence is TGTGCCAGCAGTGAAGTTGGTCCTCCTAACGAGCAGTACTTC. It codes for CASSEVGPPNEQYF. V usage is TRBV6-1 and J usage is TRBJ2-7; no clear D. The germline CDR1 and CDR2 sequences are MNHNS and SASEGT. The CDR3 contains 14 residues. Between the trimmed V and J ends, which lost 1 base and 5 bases, there was a span of 12 bases.

This chain uses TRBV18 with TRBJ2-7; TRBD2 agrees at 13 bases. In germline, CDR1 is KGHSH, CDR2 LQKENI. V shed 2 bases, J shed 2 bases, and the junction held 3 bases outside the gene matches. The CDR3 is made up of 16 amino acids. CDR3 protein: CASSPKGTSGAYEQYF. CDR3 DNA sequence: TGTGCCAGCTCACCAAAAGGGACTAGCGGGGCCTACGAGCAGTACTTC.

V usage is TRBV2 and J usage is TRBJ2-5; possibly TRBD2 for D (6 bases). The CDR3 is 15 residues long. V lost 6 bases, J lost 1 base, and 15 bases lay in between. Germline V gene data show CDR1 as SNHLY and CDR2 as FYNNEI. In nucleotides, the CDR3 is TGTGCCAGCAGAGTGGAGGGGCAGGGCCAAGAGACCCAGTACTTC. It translates to CASRVEGQGQETQYF.

The table lists this clone with a count of one. The rearrangement uses TRBV7-2 and TRBJ1-6; D ambiguous. Germline assignment: CDR1 SGHTA and CDR2 FQGNSA. V lost 4 bases and J 8 bases, leaving 18 bases between the germline ends. The CDR3 has 16 residues. The CDR3 bases are TGTGCCAGCAGCTATAAGGCGCAGACTTGGCATTCACCCCTCCACTTT. Protein sequence: CASSYKAQTWHSPLHF.

CDR3 sequence: CASSSISGIGSTYEQYF. DNA for the CDR3: TGTGCCAGCAGTTCTATCTCCGGGATCGGTTCTACCTACGAGCAGTACTTC. The chain couples TRBV28 to TRBJ2-7; D may be TRBD2 (5 bases). The length of the CDR3 is 17 residues. The germline V and J ends were trimmed by 4 bases and 2 bases, with 21 bases remaining between them. In germline, CDR1 is MDHEN, CDR2 SYDVKM.

The V gene is TRBV5-8, the J gene TRBJ2-7, with TRBD2 identical over 7 bases. Germline CDR1 is SGHTS and CDR2 is YDEGEE. V lost 3 bases and J lost 3; bases outside the gene matches: 15. There are 17 residues in the CDR3. CDR3 nucleotide sequence: TGTGCCAGCAGCTCCTTCTCTAGCGGCGACGGGCGCTACGAGCAGTACTTC. This gives the protein CASSSFSSGDGRYEQYF.

This clone appeared once. The chain has TRBV2 and TRBJ1-5; D may be TRBD1 (6 bases). Trimming shortened V by 1 base and J by 5 bases, and 9 bases separated the two germline ends. The CDR3 has 14 residues. The germline V gene encodes CDR1 SNHLY and CDR2 FYNNEI. CDR3 protein: CASSEGGGHQPQHF. The CDR3 DNA reads TGTGCCAGCAGTGAAGGCGGGGGGCATCAGCCCCAGCATTTT.

The chain recombines TRBV19 with TRBJ1-1; D unclear. Germline assignment: CDR1 LNHDA and CDR2 SQIVND (reference sequence). V gave up 1 base and J gave up 0 bases, with 12 bases separating them. This CDR3 has 16 amino acids. The CDR3, as DNA: TGTGCCAGTAGTATAGTGTTGCCCTATCTGAACACTGAAGCTTTCTTT. This translates into CASSIVLPYLNTEAFF.

This clone was seen a single time. This sample also contains other DNA sequences that code for the same CDR3. The chain uses TRBV6-4 and TRBJ2-1, with 14 nucleotides matching TRBD2. V dropped 8 bases and J dropped 12; count of bases not matched to a gene: 6. The germline V gene encodes CDR1 MRHNA and CDR2 SNTAGT. The CDR3 extends over 13 amino acids. The CDR3 loop reads CASSPGTSGGQFF. CDR3 bases: TGTGCCAGCTCCCCCGGGACTAGCGGGGGGCAGTTCTTC.

This chain links TRBV5-1 with TRBJ2-7, with 8 bases matching TRBD2. With V trimmed by 5 bases and J by 4 bases, 8 bases remained unmatched. The CDR3 consists of 14 residues. CDR1 is SGHRS, CDR2 YFSETQ, per germline. DNA of the CDR3: TGCGCCAGCAGGGTAGGACTAGCAACTTACGAGCAGTACTTC. It encodes CASRVGLATYEQYF. The full variable domain, completed using reference TRBV5-1 and TRBJ2-7, is KAGVTQTPRYLIKTRGQQVTLSCSPISGHRSVSWYQQTPGQGLQFLFEYFSETQRNKGNFPGRFSGRQFSNSRSEMNVSTLELGDSALYLCASRVGLATYEQYFGPGTRLTVT.